The rows below give T cell receptor beta chains drawn from one sample of a study of blood T cell repertoires in COVID-19. TCRdb keeps only in-frame clones here, not all; method: immunoSEQ multiplex PCR. The sample includes roughly 81,000 clones, around four fifths of them seen just once. Material for sequencing was peripheral blood. The source is a woman in her seventies with acute or convalescent COVID-19. CDR3s leave out the opening cysteine and the closing phenylalanine or tryptophan. D genes are given only for firm matches. Only some rows state a clone size, as once, few, many or a class for expanded clones.

v_call	j_call	d_call	clone_size	cdr3_aa
TRBV5-1	TRBJ1-1	NA	once	ASSSRPTGENTEAF
TRBV5-4	TRBJ2-1	TRBD1	few	ASSERTGFNEQF
TRBV6-5	TRBJ1-4	NA	NA	ASPFMAATNEKLF
TRBV18	TRBJ2-2	TRBD1	NA	ASSLPGQGPIGELF
TRBV14	TRBJ2-2	NA	NA	ASSQEGRGYGELF
TRBV20-1	TRBJ1-1	NA	NA	SARNTEAF
TRBV28	TRBJ2-2	NA	few	ASIQIGGGELF
TRBV6-5	TRBJ1-2	NA	NA	ACERGGSYT
TRBV6-2/TRBV6-3	TRBJ2-1	TRBD2	NA	ASGLGRLPDPNEQF
TRBV28	TRBJ1-3	NA	NA	ASRRRARGSLSRGNTIY
TRBV7-9	TRBJ1-1	NA	NA	ASSLGGGNTEAF
TRBV27	TRBJ1-1	TRBD1	NA	ASSTRLPGTGGADTEAF
TRBV3-1/TRBV3-2	TRBJ1-6	NA	NA	ASSQAGNSPLH
TRBV12-3/TRBV12-4	TRBJ1-1	NA	NA	AVSQGGTEAF
TRBV9	TRBJ2-2	TRBD1	NA	ASSPQGAGTGELF
TRBV27	TRBJ1-2	NA	NA	ASSFLGEANYGYT
TRBV18	TRBJ2-5	TRBD2	NA	ASSPRRGSETQY
TRBV6-5	TRBJ1-6	TRBD1	once	ASSWTGNSPLH
TRBV10-3	TRBJ2-3	TRBD2	NA	AISGVTGGTDTQY
TRBV6-5	TRBJ1-5	NA	NA	ASSPVGDGNQPQH
TRBV5-6	TRBJ2-1	TRBD1	NA	ASSLGGQGTYNEQF
TRBV5-1	TRBJ1-6	TRBD1	NA	ASSSGQTFNSPLH
TRBV18	TRBJ2-6	NA	NA	ASSPGQGTYSGANVLT
TRBV7-9	TRBJ1-5	TRBD1	NA	ASSLTGQGNQPQH
TRBV4-1	TRBJ1-4	NA	NA	ASSQAGVSNEKLF
TRBV5-1	TRBJ2-1	TRBD2	NA	ASSSGTSGGDEQF
TRBV24-1	TRBJ2-7	TRBD2	NA	ATSDLWGEGQY
TRBV9	TRBJ2-5	TRBD1	NA	ASSVATGGETQY
TRBV19	TRBJ1-1	TRBD1	NA	ASSMGQEYTEAF
TRBV6-2/TRBV6-3	TRBJ1-2	TRBD1	NA	ASSYFDRGKSSYT
TRBV7-9	TRBJ1-6	NA	few	ASRQGPRGSPLH
TRBV7-9	TRBJ2-1	NA	NA	ASSLFTALASFYNEQF
TRBV15	TRBJ2-7	TRBD2	NA	ATSSRREAGGQYEQY
TRBV29-1	TRBJ1-2	NA	once	SVEEGQGWGYT
TRBV7-2	TRBJ1-1	NA	NA	ASSLGLQNTEAF
TRBV5-5	TRBJ1-1	NA	NA	ASSLSGEAF
TRBV6-5	TRBJ2-1	NA	NA	ASSPHRYTGNEQF
TRBV2	TRBJ1-1	NA	NA	ASSTRAEAF
TRBV5-5	TRBJ1-2	NA	NA	ASSFGGDLYGYT
TRBV7-3	TRBJ1-1	TRBD1	NA	ASSSITGGGRENTEAF
TRBV6-1	TRBJ2-3	NA	NA	ASSEAPIRTDTQY
TRBV5-1	TRBJ2-1	TRBD1	few	ASSLTGATYNEQF
TRBV5-1	TRBJ1-1	NA	NA	ASSPGGLAGDPTEAF
TRBV11-2	TRBJ2-1	TRBD2	NA	ASSQLAGYFDEQF
TRBV28	TRBJ1-2	TRBD1	once	ASSLVGQGYGYT
TRBV29-1	TRBJ1-1	TRBD1	NA	SVLQGGDTEAF
TRBV7-8	TRBJ1-5	TRBD1	NA	ASRGQGDQPQH